This T cell receptor (beta chain) emerged from a study of control samples from healthy donors and cancer patients. The CDR3 runs to 12 residues. CDR1 is MNHEY and CDR2 is SMNVEV in the germline V gene (reference sequence). Trimming cost V 6 bases and J 5 bases, with 5 bases left between them. Assay: immunoSEQ multiplex PCR; the TCRdb copy retains only in-frame clones and omits some. In the table there are around 84,000 clones, 75% to 95% of which are singletons. The specimen was blood. The clonotype comes from a man between 25 and 39 years old in good health. The chain combines TRBV27 with TRBJ1-6, with no clear D. In DNA, the CDR3 is TGTGCCAGCAGGGTCAATAATTCACCCCTCCACTTT. It specifies CASRVNNSPLHF.